A selection of T cell receptor beta chains follows, all from one sample in a study of vaccination effects on CD4 cells after COVID-19. The antigens for these receptors are not known. Here immunoSEQ multiplex PCR was the method, and the copy in TCRdb shows in-frame clones only, minus some. The sample yields tens of thousands of clones, around three fifths seen once. The sample consisted of CD4+ T cells from PBMCs cultured with SARS-CoV-2 spike peptides, taken after COVID-19 vaccination. These receptor sequences come from a human donor who received a COVID-19 vaccine. The CDR3 runs from the conserved cysteine through the conserved F or W. The D gene is left open where the match is weak. Some rows mark clone size as missing; the rest say once, few, many or name a class of expanded clone.

cdr3_aa cdr3_nt v_call clone_size d_call j_call
CASTGDTLSNEQFF TGTGCCAGCACCGGGGACACACTGAGCAATGAGCAGTTCTTC TRBV3-1/TRBV3-2 - - TRBJ2-1
CASSPHYGGDAFF TGTGCCAGCAGTCCCCATTATGGAGGTGATGCTTTCTTT TRBV27 few - TRBJ1-1
CASSPPGQGDYEQYF TGTGCCAGCAGCCCTCCGGGACAGGGGGACTACGAGCAGTACTTC TRBV7-2 - TRBD1 TRBJ2-7
CASSPLDSSSYEQYF TGTGCCAGCAGTCCTTTGGACTCGAGCTCCTACGAGCAGTACTTC TRBV27 - - TRBJ2-7
CASSWGQGRVDTQYF TGCGCCAGCAGCTGGGGACAGGGGCGAGTAGATACGCAGTATTTT TRBV5-1 - TRBD1 TRBJ2-3
CASSRQGRGGNQPQHF TGTGCCAGCTCTCGACAGGGGAGGGGCGGCAATCAGCCCCAGCATTTT TRBV18 - TRBD1 TRBJ1-5
CASSVAGGGYEQYF TGTGCCAGCAGCGTAGCCGGGGGGGGCTACGAGCAGTACTTC TRBV9 - TRBD2 TRBJ2-7
CASSSGLAGGIYNEQFF TGTGCCAGCAGCTCTGGTCTAGCGGGAGGGATATACAATGAGCAGTTCTTC TRBV5-5 - TRBD2 TRBJ2-1
CATSDTRDNGYTF TGTGCCACCAGTGATACCAGGGATAATGGCTACACCTTC TRBV24-1 - - TRBJ1-2
CASSWSSYNEQFF TGTGCCAGCAGCTGGAGCTCCTACAATGAGCAGTTCTTC TRBV7-8 - - TRBJ2-1
CASSEEAAGARGYTF TGTGCCAGCAGTGAAGAGGCGGCGGGGGCGCGGGGCTACACCTTC TRBV6-1 - - TRBJ1-2
CATSRALGQGRDVIQYF TGTGCCACCAGCAGAGCCCTCGGACAGGGGAGGGACGTCATTCAGTACTTC TRBV15 - TRBD1 TRBJ2-4
CASSQAGQSYEQYF TGTGCCAGCAGCCAAGCGGGACAGTCCTACGAGCAGTACTTC TRBV3-1/TRBV3-2 - TRBD1 TRBJ2-7
CSVGTPGLALSTDTQYF TGCAGCGTTGGGACACCGGGACTAGCTTTATCGACAGATACGCAGTATTTT TRBV29-1 once TRBD2 TRBJ2-3
CASSHNREGQPQHF TGTGCCAGCAGCCATAACAGGGAAGGACAGCCCCAGCATTTT TRBV6-6 - - TRBJ1-5
CASSLGGDNEQFF TGCGCCAGCAGCCTCGGGGGTGACAATGAGCAGTTCTTC TRBV5-1 - - TRBJ2-1
CASSPRTGGYEQYF TGTGCCAGCAGCCCAAGGACAGGGGGCTACGAGCAGTACTTC TRBV14 - TRBD1 TRBJ2-7
CASSVGAGRGRRNTEAFF TGTGCCAGCAGCGTAGGCGCTGGCAGGGGCCGGAGGAACACTGAAGCTTTCTTT TRBV9 - - TRBJ1-1
CASSRLTSGGSYEQYF TGTGCCAGCTCACGGTTGACTAGCGGGGGGTCCTACGAGCAGTACTTC TRBV18 - TRBD2 TRBJ2-7
CASSVANYGYTF TGTGCCAGCAGCGTCGCTAACTATGGCTACACCTTC TRBV14 - - TRBJ1-2
CASSQGLAVQETQYF TGTGCCAGCAGCCAGGGACTAGCGGTTCAAGAGACCCAGTACTTC TRBV5-4 - TRBD2 TRBJ2-5
CASRDRGTTDTQYF TGTGCCAGCAGGGACAGAGGAACCACAGATACGCAGTATTTT TRBV2 - - TRBJ2-3
CASGLVVRKKNTEAFF TGTGCTAGTGGTTTGGTTGTTAGGAAAAAAAACACTGAAGCTTTCTTT TRBV12-5 - - TRBJ1-1
CASSSQGALPYEQYF TGTGCCAGCAGTTCCCAGGGGGCCCTCCCGTACGAGCAGTACTTC TRBV27 - TRBD1 TRBJ2-7
CASSTGPETQYF TGTGCCAGCTCGACAGGGCCAGAGACCCAGTACTTC TRBV18 - TRBD1 TRBJ2-5
CAIGLPSRGGLPTYGYTF TGTGCCATCGGTTTGCCCTCGAGGGGGGGGCTCCCCACCTATGGCTACACCTTC TRBV10-3 - - TRBJ1-2
CASSPATRTDTQYF TGTGCCAGCTCACCGGCTACAAGAACAGATACGCAGTATTTT TRBV18 - - TRBJ2-3
CASSMTGTEAFF TGTGCCAGCTCGATGACGGGGACTGAAGCTTTCTTT TRBV6-5 - - TRBJ1-1
CSVEGRAKEKLFF TGCAGCGTTGAGGGCAGGGCGAAGGAAAAACTGTTTTTT TRBV29-1 - - TRBJ1-4
CASSWGTVGNYEQYF TGCGCCAGCAGCTGGGGGACAGTAGGGAACTACGAGCAGTACTTC TRBV5-1 - TRBD1 TRBJ2-7
CASSYSIHTSYNEQFF TGTGCCAGCAGTTATTCGATACATACCTCCTACAATGAGCAGTTCTTC TRBV6-5 once - TRBJ2-1
CASSDSGTGSYNEQFF TGTGCCAGCAGCGACAGCGGGACGGGCTCCTACAATGAGCAGTTCTTC TRBV5-6 medium-sized TRBD2 TRBJ2-1
CASSQVWAGSDDNYGYTF TGCGCCAGCAGCCAAGTCTGGGCAGGATCGGACGATAACTATGGCTACACCTTC TRBV4-1 - - TRBJ1-2
CASWTGQVWDTQYF TGTGCCAGCTGGACGGGGCAGGTTTGGGATACGCAGTATTTT TRBV19 - - TRBJ2-3
CASSSGSTDTQYF TGTGCCAGCAGCAGCGGGAGCACAGATACGCAGTATTTT TRBV6-4 - - TRBJ2-3
CASLRQGYTGELFF TGTGCCAGCCTCCGACAGGGATACACCGGGGAGCTGTTTTTT TRBV6-5 - TRBD1 TRBJ2-2
CASSLAGTYEQYF TGCGCCAGCAGCTTGGCCGGTACCTACGAGCAGTACTTC TRBV5-1 - - TRBJ2-7
CASSEVRARNSPLHF TGTGCCAGCAGTGAAGTGAGGGCACGCAATTCACCCCTCCACTTT TRBV2 - - TRBJ1-6
CASSQITGAGNTIYF TGCGCCAGCAGCCAAATTACAGGGGCTGGAAACACCATATATTTT TRBV10-1 - TRBD1 TRBJ1-3
CASSQDQDYNEQFF TGCGCCAGCAGCCAAGATCAGGACTACAATGAGCAGTTCTTC TRBV4-1 - - TRBJ2-1
CASSTSLGGGYEQYF TGTGCCAGCAGTACCTCATTGGGTGGGGGGTACGAGCAGTACTTC TRBV5-6 - - TRBJ2-7
CASSATPWTQYF TGTGCCAGCAGTGCCACCCCATGGACCCAGTACTTC TRBV12-3/TRBV12-4 - - TRBJ2-5
CASRSSGTGDDYTF TGTGCCAGCAGGTCCTCCGGGACAGGGGACGATTACACCTTC TRBV6-5 - TRBD1 TRBJ1-2
CAWSVQGETQYF TGTGCCTGGAGTGTACAGGGAGAGACCCAGTACTTC TRBV30 - - TRBJ2-5
CSVATGREDTQYF TGCAGCGTCGCGACAGGGAGAGAAGATACGCAGTATTTT TRBV29-1 few TRBD1 TRBJ2-3
CASSPQGFEGYTF TGTGCCAGCAGCCCACAGGGATTCGAAGGCTACACCTTC TRBV7-9 medium-sized - TRBJ1-2
CASSLRLTPGGPETQYF TGTGCCAGCAGCCTTCGACTGACTCCGGGGGGACCAGAGACCCAGTACTTC TRBV7-7 - TRBD2 TRBJ2-5
CASSFGERSGNTIYF TGTGCCAGCAGCTTTGGGGAAAGGTCTGGAAACACCATATATTTT TRBV7-8 - - TRBJ1-3
CASSPRLSSYNEQFF TGTGCCAGCAGCCCCCGATTAAGCTCCTACAATGAGCAGTTCTTC TRBV11-2 - - TRBJ2-1
CASSLRSGGAANEKLFF TGTGCCAGCAGCTTAAGATCTGGGGGCGCGGCTAATGAAAAACTGTTTTTT TRBV7-9 - - TRBJ1-4
CASSQDISNQPQHF TGTGCCAGCAGCCAAGATATTAGCAATCAGCCCCAGCATTTT TRBV3-1/TRBV3-2 - - TRBJ1-5